Here is one TCR beta chain with its context. The antigen is undetermined. This entry belongs to a study of radiotherapy plus CTLA-4 blockade in lung cancer. The wider study: Objective responses were recorded in roughly 20% of patients, with disease control recorded in about 30%. Whole-study results and caveats: Blood TCR clones of tumor origin expanded after radiotherapy plus ipilimumab.

Measured with immunoSEQ multiplex PCR; TCRdb has only the in-frame clones, and not every one. The profile shows 42,000 or so clones, 79% of them singletons. In chemo-refractory metastatic non-small-cell lung cancer, patients got ipilimumab CTLA-4 blockade together with focal radiation. Trimming removed 8 bases from V and 1 base from J, with 9 bases in between. This CDR3 is 12 amino acids long. Germline CDR1 and CDR2: SNHLY and FYNNEI. The TCR sequence derives from a human donor with non-small cell lung cancer that progressed on radiotherapy plus ipilimumab. The chain carries TRBV2 and TRBJ2-7; D is uncertain. The starting material was peripheral blood, obtained from a patient treated with radiotherapy plus ipilimumab. The CDR3 DNA is TGTGCCAGCCAGTGGTTATCCTACGAGCAGTACTTC. As protein: CASQWLSYEQYF. Together with reference TRBV2 and TRBJ2-7, the CDR3 gives the full variable domain: EPEVTQTPSHQVTQMGQEVILRCVPISNHLYFYWYRQILGQKVEFLVSFYNNEISEKSEIFDDQFSVERPDGSNFTLKIRSTKLEDSAMYFCASQWLSYEQYFGPGTRLTVT.